These T cell receptor beta chains were read from a single sample in a study of T-cell memory formation after mild COVID-19. TCRdb reprocessed the 5' RACE reads with MiXCR, giving one entry per CDR3 protein. The sample consists of roughly 45,000 distinct CDR3 sequences, roughly 27% of them appearing once. Sequencing was performed on PBMCs or a T cell subset sorted from them (not recorded which). These receptors were collected from a young man who had mild COVID-19 (a few samples of this study predate the infection). Cell type and time point are not known. Both conserved end residues are part of each CDR3. A D gene is named only where the DNA matches it firmly. Expanded clones get a size class; other rows say once, few or many, or leave the size out.

d_gene,abundance,j_gene,v_gene,CDR3aa,CDR3nt
NA,NA,TRBJ1-5,TRBV28,CASSSRDSRQHMEQPQHF,TGTGCCAGCAGTTCCCGCGACTCTCGACAGCACATGGAACAGCCCCAGCATTTT
NA,NA,TRBJ2-7,TRBV7-9,CASSPVEGNEGYF,TGTGCCAGCAGCCCCGTCGAAGGAAACGAGGGATACTTC
NA,NA,TRBJ2-2,TRBV7-9,CASSPPWDGELFF,TGTGCCAGCAGCCCCCCTTGGGACGGGGAGCTGTTTTTT
TRBD2,many,TRBJ2-7,TRBV18,CASSQLGTSGGISYEQYF,TGTGCCAGCTCACAACTCGGGACTAGCGGGGGGATCTCCTACGAGCAGTACTTC
NA,NA,TRBJ2-1,TRBV4-1,CASSLSVGGYEQFF,TGCGCCAGCAGCTTGTCTGTGGGGGGCTATGAGCAGTTCTTC
TRBD1,many,TRBJ2-7,TRBV28,CASSYPTGARSYEQYF,TGTGCCAGCAGTTACCCAACAGGGGCCCGTTCCTACGAGCAGTACTTC
NA,NA,TRBJ1-2,TRBV6-2/TRBV6-3,CASRPDGANYGYTF,TGTGCCAGCAGGCCGGACGGAGCTAACTATGGCTACACCTTC
TRBD2,few,TRBJ2-7,TRBV12-3/TRBV12-4,CASSWGLGYEQYF,TGTGCCAGCAGCTGGGGACTAGGTTACGAGCAGTACTTC
TRBD1,many,TRBJ1-3,TRBV4-2,CASSHRDSPSGNTIYF,TGTGCCAGCAGCCACCGGGACAGCCCCTCTGGAAACACCATATATTTT
NA,few,TRBJ2-1,TRBV18,CASNTGGPRGSSYNEQFF,TGTGCCAGCAACACCGGAGGTCCACGGGGAAGCTCCTACAATGAGCAGTTCTTC
NA,NA,TRBJ2-3,TRBV11-1,CASSPGWYWRTDTQYF,TGTGCCAGCAGTCCAGGCTGGTATTGGCGGACAGATACGCAGTATTTT
NA,once,TRBJ2-3,TRBV20-1,CSANFKSTDTQYF,TGCAGTGCCAACTTCAAGAGCACAGATACGCAGTATTTT
TRBD1,NA,TRBJ1-2,TRBV5-6,CASSPGTANYGYTF,TGTGCCAGCAGCCCCGGGACAGCGAATTATGGCTACACCTTC
TRBD2,NA,TRBJ2-1,TRBV7-8,CASSLAGGYNEQFF,TGTGCCAGCAGCTTAGCGGGGGGGTACAATGAGCAGTTCTTC
TRBD2,NA,TRBJ2-3,TRBV3-1,CASSRSGGTTDTQYF,TGTGCCAGCAGCCGGTCGGGAGGGACCACAGATACGCAGTATTTT
NA,few,TRBJ2-7,TRBV6-5,CASSPDGYEQYF,TGTGCCAGCAGCCCGGACGGGTACGAGCAGTACTTC
TRBD2,NA,TRBJ2-3,TRBV4-3,CASSPGGGLDTQYF,TGCGCCAGCAGCCCGGGGGGGGGCTTAGATACGCAGTATTTT
NA,few,TRBJ2-3,TRBV7-9,CASSLEVSTDTQYF,TGTGCCAGCAGCTTAGAGGTTAGCACAGATACGCAGTATTTT
TRBD1,NA,TRBJ1-2,TRBV4-3,CASSQEGQYNYGYTF,TGCGCCAGCAGCCAAGAGGGACAGTATAACTATGGCTACACCTTC
NA,many,TRBJ2-1,TRBV2,CASRDEFSRRTEQFF,TGTGCCAGCAGAGATGAATTTAGCCGACGGACTGAGCAGTTCTTC
TRBD2,NA,TRBJ2-1,TRBV29-1,CSVEASGHSYNEQFF,TGCAGCGTTGAGGCTAGCGGGCACTCCTACAATGAGCAGTTCTTC
NA,NA,TRBJ2-7,TRBV29-1,CSVEDQSYEQYF,TGCAGCGTTGAGGACCAGAGCTACGAGCAGTACTTC
TRBD2,NA,TRBJ2-3,TRBV7-2,CASSVLAGGTDTQYF,TGTGCCAGCAGCGTGCTAGCGGGGGGCACAGATACGCAGTATTTT
TRBD1,NA,TRBJ2-2,TRBV6-4,CASSDGRGHSGELFF,TGTGCCAGCAGTGACGGCAGGGGGCATTCCGGGGAGCTGTTTTTT
NA,few,TRBJ2-3,TRBV7-7,CASSPSGVGTSTDTQYF,TGTGCCAGCAGCCCCTCGGGGGTAGGCACTAGCACAGATACGCAGTATTTT
TRBD1,NA,TRBJ1-6,TRBV28,CASSSGQHNSPLHF,TGTGCCAGCAGTTCGGGACAGCATAATTCACCCCTCCACTTT
NA,few,TRBJ1-2,TRBV4-1,CASSQVPGHYGYTF,TGCGCCAGCAGCCAAGTTCCGGGACACTATGGCTACACCTTC
NA,NA,TRBJ1-4,TRBV28,CASQPLGTKGKLFF,TGTGCCAGCCAGCCGCTAGGGACGAAGGGAAAACTGTTTTTT
NA,medium-sized,TRBJ2-6,TRBV6-5,CASRIDGSSGANVLTF,TGTGCCAGCAGAATTGACGGCAGCTCTGGGGCCAACGTCCTGACTTTC
NA,few,TRBJ2-5,TRBV7-7,CASSQGLQETQYF,TGTGCTAGCAGCCAGGGACTCCAAGAGACCCAGTACTTC
TRBD2,few,TRBJ2-3,TRBV18,CASSYSGGRADTQYF,TGTGCCAGCTCTTACAGCGGGGGACGGGCAGATACGCAGTATTTT
TRBD2,NA,TRBJ2-3,TRBV4-3,CASSLAGEFTDTQYF,TGCGCCAGCAGCCTAGCGGGGGAGTTCACAGATACGCAGTATTTT
NA,NA,TRBJ2-1,TRBV3-1,CASSQVYHSGVNEQFF,TGTGCCAGCAGCCAAGTTTACCATTCGGGGGTAAATGAGCAGTTCTTC
NA,many,TRBJ2-2,TRBV13,CASSFGQGSAGELFF,TGTGCCAGCAGCTTCGGGCAGGGGAGTGCCGGGGAGCTGTTTTTT
NA,NA,TRBJ2-3,TRBV5-1,CASSLISGYTDTQYF,TGCGCCAGCAGCTTGATTAGCGGATACACAGATACGCAGTATTTT
NA,NA,TRBJ2-5,TRBV6-5,CASSYRQEETQYF,TGTGCCAGCAGTTACCGACAGGAAGAGACCCAGTACTTC
TRBD2,few,TRBJ2-1,TRBV7-7,CASSPLAGPSYNEQFF,TGTGCCAGCAGCCCCTTAGCGGGGCCCTCCTACAATGAGCAGTTCTTC
NA,NA,TRBJ1-6,TRBV18,CASSPPYEQRSPLHF,TGTGCCAGCTCACCACCTTACGAGCAAAGGTCACCCCTCCACTTT
NA,few,TRBJ2-7,TRBV11-2,CASSPGTYEQYF,TGTGCCAGCAGCCCAGGTACCTACGAGCAGTACTTC
NA,few,TRBJ2-1,TRBV11-1,CASSLASGPGNEQFF,TGTGCCAGCAGCTTAGCTAGCGGCCCCGGGAATGAGCAGTTCTTC
TRBD2,few,TRBJ2-1,TRBV13,CASCGGPYNEQFF,TGTGCCAGCTGCGGGGGGCCTTACAATGAGCAGTTCTTC
NA,NA,TRBJ1-2,TRBV20-1,CSAPIYIDGYGYTF,TGCAGTGCTCCTATTTATATAGACGGCTATGGCTACACCTTC
TRBD1,NA,TRBJ1-1,TRBV7-3,CASRSGDSNTEAFF,TGTGCCAGCAGGTCAGGGGACAGTAACACTGAAGCTTTCTTT
NA,NA,TRBJ1-6,TRBV7-2,CASSFPSYNSPLHF,TGTGCCAGCAGCTTCCCCTCCTATAATTCACCCCTCCACTTT
NA,NA,TRBJ2-1,TRBV20-1,CSARDGVRGNEQFF,TGCAGTGCTAGAGATGGAGTCCGGGGAAATGAGCAGTTCTTC
NA,few,TRBJ2-5,TRBV18,CASSPSQPQETQYF,TGTGCCAGCTCACCCTCACAACCCCAAGAGACCCAGTACTTC
NA,once,TRBJ2-3,TRBV29-1,CSVPSDTQYF,TGCAGCGTTCCGTCAGATACGCAGTATTTT